The sequence of this T cell receptor (beta chain) was determined in a study of T cells in Graves' hyperthyroidism and ophthalmopathy. From RNA transcripts, TCR beta CDR3 regions were amplified. In the first-round RT-PCR of the TCR CDR3, the HTBI primer set was used. TCRdb itself ran the multiplex PCR reads through MiXCR, one entry per CDR3 protein. The sample lists approximately 640,000 distinct CDR3 sequences; 45% were seen once. In its sample, this clonotype was seen many times. Its antigen is still unknown. Uncontrolled infections, other autoimmune diseases, pregnancy or lactation led to exclusion of patients. Overall study findings and caveats: Most clonotypes expanded in thyroid above 0.001 were likewise present in blood.

The clonotype comes from an adult man with Graves' disease, either hyperthyroidism or ophthalmopathy (not recorded which). Sequenced sample: peripheral blood or thyroid tissue (not recorded which).

As DNA, the CDR3 is TGTGCCAGCAGTTTTGGGGCGACGGGCAATCAGCCCCAGCATTTT. Translating it yields CASSFGATGNQPQHF. The chain joins TRBV12-3 or TRBV12-4 to TRBJ1-5, with D maybe TRBD1 (5 bases). The length of the CDR3 is 15 residues. Trimming removed 3 bases at V and 2 bases at J, with 11 bases between.